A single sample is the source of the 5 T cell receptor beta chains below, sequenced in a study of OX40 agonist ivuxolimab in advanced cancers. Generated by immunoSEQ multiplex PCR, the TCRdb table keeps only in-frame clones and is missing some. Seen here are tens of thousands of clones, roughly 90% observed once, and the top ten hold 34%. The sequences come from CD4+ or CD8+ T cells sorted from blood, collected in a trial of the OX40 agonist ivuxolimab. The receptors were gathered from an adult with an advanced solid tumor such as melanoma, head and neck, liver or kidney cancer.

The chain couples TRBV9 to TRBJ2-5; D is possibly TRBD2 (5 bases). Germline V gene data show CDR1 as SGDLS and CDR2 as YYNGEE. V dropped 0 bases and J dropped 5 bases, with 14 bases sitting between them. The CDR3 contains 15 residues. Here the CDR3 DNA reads TGTGCCAGCAGCGTAGCTTCGGGTTCGGGGGAGACCCAGTACTTC. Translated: CASSVASGSGETQYF. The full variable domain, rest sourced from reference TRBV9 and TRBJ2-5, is DSGVTQTPKHLITATGQRVTLRCSPRSGDLSVYWYQQSLDQGLQFLIQYYNGEERAKGNILERFSAQQFPDLHSELNLSSLELGDSALYFCASSVASGSGETQYFGPGTRLLVL.

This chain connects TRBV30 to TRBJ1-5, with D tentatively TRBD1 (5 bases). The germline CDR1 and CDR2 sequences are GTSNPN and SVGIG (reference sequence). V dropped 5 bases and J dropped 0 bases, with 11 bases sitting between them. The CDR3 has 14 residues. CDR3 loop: CAWDGAYSNQPQHF. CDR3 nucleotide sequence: TGTGCCTGGGACGGGGCTTATAGCAATCAGCCCCAGCATTTT.

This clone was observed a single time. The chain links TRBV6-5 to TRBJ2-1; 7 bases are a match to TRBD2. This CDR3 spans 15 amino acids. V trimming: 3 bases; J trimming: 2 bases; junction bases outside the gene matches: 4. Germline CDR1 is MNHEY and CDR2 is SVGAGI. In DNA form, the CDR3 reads TGTGCCAGCAGTTATGGCGGGAGTCCCTACAATGAGCAGTTCTTC. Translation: CASSYGGSPYNEQFF.

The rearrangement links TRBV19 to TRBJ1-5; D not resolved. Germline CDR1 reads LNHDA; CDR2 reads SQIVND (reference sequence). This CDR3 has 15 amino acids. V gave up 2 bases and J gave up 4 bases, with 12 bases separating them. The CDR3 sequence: CASSISNEINQPQHF. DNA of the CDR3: TGTGCCAGTAGTATAAGCAATGAAATTAATCAGCCCCAGCATTTT.

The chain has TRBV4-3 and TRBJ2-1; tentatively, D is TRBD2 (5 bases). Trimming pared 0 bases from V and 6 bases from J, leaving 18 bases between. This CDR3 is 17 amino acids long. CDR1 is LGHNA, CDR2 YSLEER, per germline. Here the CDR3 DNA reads TGCGCCAGCAGCCAAGACCTAGCTCCCCACTCGGGCAATGAGCAGTTCTTC. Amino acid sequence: CASSQDLAPHSGNEQFF.